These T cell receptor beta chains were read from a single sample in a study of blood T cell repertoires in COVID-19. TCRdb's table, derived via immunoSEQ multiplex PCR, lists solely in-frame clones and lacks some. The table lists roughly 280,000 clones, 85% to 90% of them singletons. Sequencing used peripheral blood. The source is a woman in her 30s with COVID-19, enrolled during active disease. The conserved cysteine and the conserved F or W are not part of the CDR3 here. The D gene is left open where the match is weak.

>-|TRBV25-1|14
ASSERRVAEGSPLH
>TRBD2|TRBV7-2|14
ASSLSGSLPYNEQF
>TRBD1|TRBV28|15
ASSLSGTGTGANVLT
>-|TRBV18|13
ASSDGGMGQETQY
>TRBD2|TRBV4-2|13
ASSDSGRDTGELF
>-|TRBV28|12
ASSFETLREKLF
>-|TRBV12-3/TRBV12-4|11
ASSFITVSEQY
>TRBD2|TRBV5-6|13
ASSFLAGDKNIQY
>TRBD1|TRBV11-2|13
ASSLTGTGDTEAF
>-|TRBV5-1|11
ASSQDWQYEQF
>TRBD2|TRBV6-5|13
ASRRGTSGDNEQF
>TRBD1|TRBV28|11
ASSPLIPTGLL
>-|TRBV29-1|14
SVAGSVQGTNTEAF
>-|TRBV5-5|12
ASSLQDFYNEQF
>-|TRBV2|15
ASKQIPAGTPPSEQY
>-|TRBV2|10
ASSFRDQPQH
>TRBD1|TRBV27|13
ASSPRDRGLYGYT
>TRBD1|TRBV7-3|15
ASSPPGTAIRDEKLF
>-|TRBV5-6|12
ASSEQGRDYGYT
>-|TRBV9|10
ASSATGSHIY
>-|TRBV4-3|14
ASSQERTAPYNEQF
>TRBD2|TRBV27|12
ASSSGTSGSEQY
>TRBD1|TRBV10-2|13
ASSTFDRGRETQY
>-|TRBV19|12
ASGPWSNSYEQY
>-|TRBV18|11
ASSRQMNTEAF
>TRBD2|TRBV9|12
ASSGTSGFYEQY
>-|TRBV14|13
ASSQDLGVGYEQY
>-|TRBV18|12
ASSPDRSNEKLF
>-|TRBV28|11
ASSLLGTTEAF
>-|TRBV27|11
ASSVREGQPQH
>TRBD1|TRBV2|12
ASSGYGTGYGYT
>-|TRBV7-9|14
ASSLAGGSGANVLT
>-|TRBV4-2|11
ASSQESYNEQF
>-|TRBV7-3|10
ASSAHTGGAF
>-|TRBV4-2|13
ASSQFPGATDTQY
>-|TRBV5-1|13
ASNWLAGPTGELF
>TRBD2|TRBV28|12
ASIGGSATDTQY
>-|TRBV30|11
AWSEGGNQPQH
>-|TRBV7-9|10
ASSPHPGEQF
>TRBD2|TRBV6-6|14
ASSYALARSSYEQY
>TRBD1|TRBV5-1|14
ASILVPSTGGREQF
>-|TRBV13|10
ASSSATYEQY
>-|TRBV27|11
ASSLSSTDTQY
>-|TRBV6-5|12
ASTTTWANYEQY
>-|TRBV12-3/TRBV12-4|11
ASRTRRGNEQF
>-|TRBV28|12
ASSLGRRGRGYT
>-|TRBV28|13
ASSLAGVDKNIQY